One sample yielded the 23 T cell receptor beta chains listed below, sequenced in a study of STAT3 mutations in large granular lymphocyte leukemia. Study results and limitations: Every T-cell large granular lymphocyte leukemia patient had at least one immunodominant TCR beta clonotype.

Their antigen targets remain unknown. Assay: immunoSEQ multiplex PCR; the TCRdb copy retains only in-frame clones and omits some. Of roughly 8,000 clones listed, around 91% are singletons. The source material was peripheral blood mononuclear cells. The receptors originated from a man aged 45 to 65 with T-cell large granular lymphocyte leukemia. Some clones in this sample may be carry-over from other donors' samples.

The J gene is TRBJ2-3, the V gene TRBV7-9; D is perhaps TRBD1 (6 bases). Trimming took off 2 bases at V and 3 bases at J, with 15 bases between the two ends. The CDR3 contains 16 residues. Germline lookup yields CDR1 SEHNR and CDR2 FQNEAQ (reference sequence). Written as DNA, the CDR3 is TGTGCCAGCAGCTTACCAGACAGGAGAGCGACAGATACGCAGTATTTT. This translates into CASSLPDRRATDTQYF.

The J gene is TRBJ1-4, the V gene TRBV5-6; D perhaps matches TRBD1 (5 bases). Germline V lookup: CDR1 SGHDT, CDR2 YYEEEE. Trimming cost V 4 bases and J 0 bases, with 10 bases left between them. This CDR3 contains 15 residues. The CDR3 sequence: CASSGTGATNEKLFF. In nucleotides, the CDR3 is TGTGCCAGCAGCGGAACAGGTGCAACTAATGAAAAACTGTTTTTT.

V and J are TRBV13 and TRBJ2-3, with 10 bases lining up with TRBD1. Germline lookup yields CDR1 PRHDT and CDR2 FYEKMQ (reference sequence). This CDR3 has 14 residues. The trim removed 5 bases at V and 5 bases at J, leaving 4 bases unmatched. The CDR3 DNA reads TGTGCCAGCAGCAAGGACAGGGGGAGAGATACGCAGTATTTT. Translated: CASSKDRGRDTQYF.

As DNA, the CDR3 is TGTGCCAGCAGCTTGAATCTGGCCTACGAGCAGTACTTC. As protein: CASSLNLAYEQYF. V and J are TRBV5-6 and TRBJ2-7; D gene uncertain. The ends were cut back, 1 base at V and 2 bases at J, with 7 bases in the middle. The CDR3 consists of 13 residues. Germline CDR1 and CDR2: SGHDT and YYEEEE.

This chain connects TRBV5-1 to TRBJ2-1; TRBD1 aligns across 7 bases. Per the germline V gene, CDR1 is SGHRS and CDR2 is YFSETQ. This CDR3 contains 15 residues. The trim removed 3 bases at V and 8 bases at J, leaving 11 bases unmatched. CDR3 residues: CASSWTGRMRDEQFF. The CDR3 nucleotides read TGCGCCAGCAGCTGGACAGGACGGATGAGGGATGAGCAGTTCTTC.

This clone is a singleton in its sample. V gene TRBV5-1 combines with J gene TRBJ2-7, with TRBD2 identical over 14 bases. The CDR3 runs to 16 residues. Germline trimming cut 1 base from V and 7 bases from J; bases unmatched to any gene: 7. Germline V CDR1 and CDR2: SGHRS, YFSETQ. The CDR3 DNA is TGCGCCAGCAGCTTGTACCCCGGGACTAGCGGGAGTGAGCAGTACTTC. Translating gives CASSLYPGTSGSEQYF.

This chain uses TRBV28 with TRBJ1-2; D perhaps matches TRBD1 (5 bases). Trimming took 6 bases from V and 3 from J, leaving 14 bases between them. This CDR3 has 14 residues. Germline V gene lookup returns CDR1 MDHEN and CDR2 SYDVKM. The CDR3 region is CASSTPDSDYGYTF. The CDR3, as DNA: TGTGCCAGCAGCACCCCAGACAGTGACTATGGCTACACCTTC.

The chain has TRBV6-5 and TRBJ2-7; TRBD2 aligns across 8 bases. With V trimmed by 0 bases and J by 4 bases, 8 bases remained unmatched. The CDR3 is 16 residues long. CDR1 is MNHEY, CDR2 SVGAGI, per germline. The CDR3 protein is CASSYSWASGSYEQYF. The DNA for the CDR3 is TGTGCCAGCAGTTACTCGTGGGCTAGCGGGTCGTACGAGCAGTACTTC.

This chain's CDR3 is CASSRRPTGTGELFF. Here the CDR3 DNA reads TGTGCCAGCAGTCGCAGACCCACGGGCACCGGGGAGCTGTTTTTT. The V call is TRBV6-5, the J call TRBJ2-2, with D unresolved. V was shortened by 5 bases and J by 4 bases, with 14 bases between the two germline ends. The CDR3 totals 15 residues. Germline loops: CDR1 MNHEY, CDR2 SVGAGI.

The chain has TRBV7-2 and TRBJ2-7, with D possibly matching TRBD2 (5 bases). The CDR3 is 14 residues long. Per the germline V gene, CDR1 is SGHTA and CDR2 is FQGNSA. Trimming removed 1 base at V and 4 bases at J, with 11 bases between. CDR3 sequence (DNA): TGTGCCAGCAGCTTAGGTAGGACTCTGTACGAGCAGTACTTC. Translated: CASSLGRTLYEQYF.

This clone appeared once. This chain connects TRBV7-2 to TRBJ2-5; 7 positions match TRBD2. Germline V gene sequence: CDR1 SGHTA, CDR2 FQGNSA. The CDR3 is made up of 15 amino acids. The ends lost 5 bases at V and 1 base at J; junction bases unmatched: 7. As DNA, the CDR3 is TGTGCCAGCAGCCCCCTAGCGGAGGTCCAAGAGACCCAGTACTTC. Translation: CASSPLAEVQETQYF.

This chain connects TRBV7-9 to TRBJ1-1, with a possible D match to TRBD1 (5 bases). Trimming took 5 bases from V and 5 from J, leaving 9 bases between them. CDR1 and CDR2 (germline): SEHNR, FQNEAQ (reference sequence). The CDR3 runs 12 residues. The DNA for the CDR3 is TGTGCCAGCAGCATTGGGGGTACTGAAGCTTTCTTT. It yields the protein CASSIGGTEAFF.

Concerning this clone itself: An end of the junction does not agree with germline; a read error may underlie this. J is TRBJ1-2 and V is TRBV30; 11 bases align to TRBD1. The length of the CDR3 is 12 residues. Germline V CDR1 and CDR2: GTSNPN, SVGIG (reference sequence). The CDR3, as DNA: TGTGCATGGACAGGGGGCGCCTATGGCTACACCTTC. It yields the protein CAWTGGAYGYTF.

The CDR3 spells CASSLGRVRTDTQYF. Here the CDR3 DNA reads TGCGCCAGCAGCTTGGGCCGGGTTAGGACAGATACGCAGTATTTT. This chain joins TRBV5-1 and TRBJ2-3; the D is unclear. This CDR3 contains 15 residues. V was clipped by 0 bases and J by 3 bases, with 11 bases between them. From germline, CDR1 is SGHRS and CDR2 YFSETQ.

This clone was counted once. J is TRBJ2-5 and V is TRBV9; D is perhaps TRBD1 (5 bases). The V gene lost 0 bases and the J gene lost 2 bases, with 8 bases spanning the gap. CDR3 length: 14 amino acids. From germline, CDR1 is SGDLS and CDR2 YYNGEE. The CDR3 protein is CASSVGQRQETQYF. The CDR3 nucleotides are TGTGCCAGCAGCGTAGGACAGAGACAAGAGACCCAGTACTTC.

CDR3 sequence: CASSISGGAFETQYF. CDR3 sequence (DNA): TGCGCCAGCAGCATTAGCGGGGGGGCCTTTGAGACCCAGTACTTC. V and J are TRBV5-1 and TRBJ2-5, with 11 bases fitting TRBD2. This CDR3 region has 15 residues. The V gene's germline CDR1 is SGHRS and CDR2 YFSETQ. Germline trimming cut 4 bases from V and 5 bases from J; bases unmatched to any gene: 7.

The chain has TRBV6-1 and TRBJ1-1; 8 bases map to TRBD1. Germline CDR1 and CDR2: MNHNS and SASEGT. V dropped 2 bases and J dropped 7; count of bases not matched to a gene: 6. CDR3 length: 14 residues. The CDR3 here is CASSERPGGLEAFF. CDR3 coding DNA: TGTGCCAGCAGTGAAAGGCCAGGGGGCCTTGAAGCTTTCTTT.

The chain employs TRBV30 and TRBJ2-2; D unresolved. The CDR3 contains 16 residues. Trimming took off 0 bases at V and 4 bases at J, with 15 bases between the two ends. CDR1 is GTSNPN, CDR2 SVGIG, per germline (reference sequence). CDR3 DNA: TGTGCCTGGAGTGTAGAGCGCCCGCGACGCACCGGGGAGCTGTTTTTT. Translating it yields CAWSVERPRRTGELFF.

This chain links TRBV18 with TRBJ1-6; D is perhaps TRBD1 (5 bases). Germline CDR1 reads KGHSH; CDR2 reads LQKENI. Trimming took off 6 bases at V and 8 bases at J, with 20 bases between the two ends. This CDR3 comprises 16 residues. The CDR3 reads CASSLGVVQVDSPLHF. CDR3 coding DNA: TGTGCCAGCTCGCTGGGGGTCGTCCAAGTTGATTCACCCCTCCACTTT.

The V and J genes are TRBV10-2 and TRBJ2-7; 10 bases map to TRBD2. The germline gives CDR1 WSHSY, CDR2 SAAADI. This CDR3 is 14 amino acids long. Losses at the gene ends were 7 bases for V and 3 bases for J; bases not matched to a gene: 6. The CDR3 protein is CASTSTSGLYEQYF. The DNA of the CDR3 is TGCGCCAGCACCTCGACTAGCGGGCTCTACGAGCAGTACTTC.

V and J are TRBV5-1 and TRBJ2-1; 9 nucleotides match TRBD1. Per the germline V gene, CDR1 is SGHRS and CDR2 is YFSETQ. J gave up 7 bases and V 3 bases, and 8 bases lay outside the gene matches. CDR3 length equals 15 residues. CDR3 DNA: TGCGCCAGCAGCTATCGGACAGGGGAGGTGAATGAGCAGTTCTTC. Translating gives CASSYRTGEVNEQFF.

The chain joins TRBV28 to TRBJ2-7; 7 bases fit TRBD1. The CDR3 runs to 14 residues. Trimming took 5 bases from V and 6 from J; bases not matched to a gene: 10. The germline V gene encodes CDR1 MDHEN and CDR2 SYDVKM. The CDR3 DNA reads TGTGCCAGCAGTGTACAGGGGAGAGGCCCCGAGCAGTACTTC. It encodes CASSVQGRGPEQYF.

The chain has TRBV29-1 and TRBJ1-4; tentatively, D is TRBD1 (5 bases). V lost 6 bases, J lost 7 bases, and 18 bases lay in between. The CDR3 is 14 residues long. Looked up from germline, CDR1 is SQVTM and CDR2 is ANQGSEA. In DNA form, the CDR3 reads TGCAGCGTGAACTCCGGGACGTCAGGTGAAAAACTGTTTTTT. Translated, it gives CSVNSGTSGEKLFF.